This TCR beta chain was retrieved from a study of T-cell reconstitution after alpha-beta-depleted transplantation in children. Overall study results and limits: Roughly two months post-transplant, alpha-beta T cells reportedly originated from several hundred graft clones that had expanded. Counts and diversity of T cells one year after transplant came mostly from newly produced T cells. Surviving recipient T cells and intrathymic progenitors accounted for some patients' high TCRbeta diversity at day 60.

This CDR3 is built from 16 residues. Germline V gene sequence: CDR1 MDHEN, CDR2 SYDVKM. V lost 2 bases and J 4 bases, leaving 15 bases between the germline ends. Of note for this clonotype: Its antigen is undetermined.

Unique molecular identifiers were incorporated when the TCRbeta library was constructed. TCRdb independently ran MiXCR on the PCR reads; one entry per CDR3 protein. Counted here are 200,000 to 250,000 distinct CDR3 sequences, about 25% occurring once; the ten biggest clones make up roughly 2.6%. This sequence was found in a girl aged 2-10 years with Fanconi anemia, due to receive a stem cell transplant. This specimen consisted of PBMCs, obtained before TCRalphabeta/CD19-depleted stem cell transplant. The chain employs TRBV28 and TRBJ2-1; D possibly corresponds to TRBD2 (7 bases). The CDR3 bases are TGTGCCAGCAGTTTACTCCAGGGGAGGGGGTACAATGAGCAGTTCTTC. Protein product: CASSLLQGRGYNEQFF.